The clone carrying this TCR beta chain was observed many times. Its antigen is not known. One end of the junction varies from germline; a read error may be responsible. CDR1 and CDR2 (germline): SGHTA, FQGNSA. The CDR3 consists of 14 residues. This sample was taken from a study of blood T cells in healthy people across ages. Study conclusions and caveats: It was the long-lived donors that had more naive CD4+ cells and higher diversity than aged donors. The lack of PBMC sorting stopped any conclusive naive versus antigen-experienced comparison.

Combining a sample-barcoded 5' primer with a J-beta primer mix, a second PCR ran for about 6 to 12 cycles. Individual samples furnished no less than 2.5 million CDR3-containing paired-end reads apiece. TCRdb redid the calling of the 5' RACE reads with MiXCR, one entry per CDR3 protein. The table lists 1,800,000 or so distinct CDR3 sequences, around 42% of them singletons. The chain carries TRBV7-2 and TRBJ2-7; 9 bases line up with TRBD2. The sequence derives from a human donor in good health. The sequencing sample was made of blood. The CDR3 region has the DNA TGCGCCAGCAGCTCTCCGGGACTAGCATACGAGCAGTACTTC. Its translation is CASSSPGLAYEQYF.